The clone carrying this T cell receptor (beta chain) was seen a handful of times. Its antigen is not known. Arm-PCR of CDR3 regions and iRepertoire HTBI primers were the basis on which TCR beta libraries were built. Each CDR3 protein is one row after TCRdb ran MiXCR on the multiplex PCR reads. Seen here are 350,000 to 500,000 distinct CDR3 sequences, around 15% observed once, and the top ten hold 20% to 25%. Time point in this sample: newly diagnosed GD, antithyroid drugs for less than 3 months. PBMCs were the source of the RNA used for TCR sequencing. Trimming pared 5 bases from V and 3 bases from J, leaving 21 bases between. The CDR3 spans 17 residues. The data derive from a study of regulatory T cells in long-lasting Graves disease. Points from the study as a whole: With 2,500 to 3,000 shared public clonotypes, persistent patients exceeded new patients, who shared about 1,000.

In addition, the sample was reused for a study of T cells in Graves' hyperthyroidism and ophthalmopathy. This second study notes: The study based diagnoses on clinical symptoms, serum thyroxine and TRAb, thyroid ultrasound and orbital computed tomography. A 13 V-J signature model discriminated ophthalmopathy versus stable hyperthyroidism.

This specimen consisted of peripheral blood mononuclear cells (PBMCs), obtained at new diagnosis, from a patient treated with antithyroid drugs. This receptor was identified in a young woman with Graves disease. This chain joins TRBV12-3 or TRBV12-4 and TRBJ2-3; D ambiguous. The CDR3 spells CASSNRRSPAPTDTQYF. The CDR3 region has the DNA TGTGCCAGCAGTAACCGAAGGAGCCCCGCTCCAACAGATACGCAGTATTTT.